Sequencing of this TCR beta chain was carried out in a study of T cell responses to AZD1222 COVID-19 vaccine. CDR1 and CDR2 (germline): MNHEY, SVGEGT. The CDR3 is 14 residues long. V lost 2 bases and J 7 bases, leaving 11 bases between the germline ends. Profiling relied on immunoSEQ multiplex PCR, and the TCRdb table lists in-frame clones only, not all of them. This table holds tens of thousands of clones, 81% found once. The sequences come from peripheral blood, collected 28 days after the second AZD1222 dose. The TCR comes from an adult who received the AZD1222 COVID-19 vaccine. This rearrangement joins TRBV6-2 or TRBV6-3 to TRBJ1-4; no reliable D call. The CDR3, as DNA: TGTGCCAGCAGTTACGGAGGAGCCAGTGAAAAACTGTTTTTT. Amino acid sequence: CASSYGGASEKLFF.